These 30 T cell receptor beta chains originate from one sample sequenced in a study of blood T cell repertoires in COVID-19. The assay was immunoSEQ multiplex PCR, and TCRdb's table has in-frame clones only and misses some. The sample gives 150,000 or so clones, around 82% of which show up once; roughly 4% is in the top ten. Sequencing was performed on PBMCs or T cells enriched from blood (not recorded which). Receptors were obtained from a woman between 50 and 59 years old in a cohort exposed to, infected with or recovered from COVID-19 (not recorded which).

This sequence joins TRBV9 and TRBJ1-4; D might be TRBD1 (6 bases). The V and J ends lost 0 bases and 8 bases respectively, with 11 bases between them. The CDR3 runs to 14 residues. Germline V gene data show CDR1 as SGDLS and CDR2 as YYNGEE. CDR3 DNA: TGTGCCAGCAGCGTAGGACAGGTTGGCGAAAAACTGTTTTTT. This translates into CASSVGQVGEKLFF.

The rearrangement links TRBV27 to TRBJ1-1; 7 bases are shared with TRBD1. V trimming: 0 bases; J trimming: 11 bases; junction bases outside the gene matches: 9. Per germline, CDR1 MNHEY and CDR2 SMNVEV (reference sequence). The CDR3 totals 14 residues. The CDR3: CASSLSGPTGSAFF. CDR3 bases: TGTGCCAGCAGTTTATCAGGCCCGACAGGGTCGGCTTTCTTT.

The V call is TRBV4-1, the J call TRBJ2-4; D is possibly TRBD2 (6 bases). Trimming took off 0 bases at V and 1 base at J, with 7 bases between the two ends. The CDR3 length is 15 residues. The germline gives CDR1 MGHRA, CDR2 YSYEKL. The CDR3 coding sequence is TGCGCCAGCAGCCAAGATGGGGGGGCCAAAAACATTCAGTACTTC. It codes for CASSQDGGAKNIQYF.

V and J are TRBV11-2 and TRBJ2-3; D is unresolved. The germline V and J ends were trimmed by 4 bases and 3 bases, with 17 bases remaining between them. CDR1 is SGHAT, CDR2 FQNNGV, per germline. The CDR3 spans 16 residues. The CDR3: CASSWQFLPRTDTQYF. For the CDR3, the DNA is TGTGCCAGCAGCTGGCAGTTCCTCCCCAGGACAGATACGCAGTATTTT.

The CDR3 region is CASSTQETQYF. The CDR3, as DNA: TGTGCCAGCAGCACTCAAGAGACCCAGTACTTC. This sequence joins TRBV11-2 and TRBJ2-5; D not resolved. The V gene lost 5 bases and the J gene lost 2 bases, with 3 bases spanning the gap. This CDR3 is built from 11 residues. From germline, CDR1 is SGHAT and CDR2 FQNNGV.

The chain uses TRBV11-2 and TRBJ2-1, with 11 nucleotides matching TRBD2. The V and J ends lost 1 base and 4 bases, in that order; junction bases with no gene match: 6. This CDR3 contains 17 residues. Per germline, CDR1 SGHAT and CDR2 FQNNGV. The CDR3 DNA is TGTGCCAGCAGCTTAGTTCGGGTAGCGGGAGGGTACAATGAGCAGTTCTTC. It codes for CASSLVRVAGGYNEQFF.

The CDR3 protein is CASSRTDENEKLFF. The CDR3 bases are TGTGCCAGCAGTCGGACAGACGAGAATGAAAAACTGTTTTTT. J is TRBJ1-4 and V is TRBV28; perhaps TRBD1 as D (6 bases). Trimming took 5 bases from V and 5 from J, leaving 12 bases between them. CDR1 is MDHEN and CDR2 is SYDVKM in the germline V gene. The CDR3 covers 14 residues.

This chain uses TRBV28 with TRBJ1-2, with 7 nucleotides matching TRBD1. J was trimmed by 6 bases and V by 2 bases; bases with no gene match: 12. Germline assignment: CDR1 MDHEN and CDR2 SYDVKM. The CDR3 consists of 16 residues. CDR3 sequence reads: CASSLDPQAGGNGYTF. The DNA of the CDR3 is TGTGCCAGCAGTTTAGACCCCCAGGCAGGGGGAAATGGCTACACCTTC.

The chain has TRBV18 and TRBJ1-1, with 7 bases lining up with TRBD1. V shed 2 bases and J 1 base; nucleotides not matched to a gene: 4. CDR3 length equals 15 residues. From germline, CDR1 is KGHSH and CDR2 LQKENI. CDR3 sequence: CASSPSGQENTEAFF. The CDR3 nucleotides are TGTGCCAGCTCACCATCAGGACAGGAGAACACTGAAGCTTTCTTT.

The chain has TRBV7-2 and TRBJ2-2, with TRBD2 identical over 14 bases. After removal of 5 bases from V and 2 bases from J, the junction contained 7 bases not matched to a gene. CDR1 SGHTA and CDR2 FQGNSA come from the germline V gene. This CDR3 region has 18 residues. This CDR3 is CASSKTSGRGFNTGELFF. The CDR3 DNA sequence: TGTGCCAGCAGCAAGACTAGCGGGAGGGGGTTTAACACCGGGGAGCTGTTTTTT.

Only one count was recorded for this clone. The chain couples TRBV4-1 to TRBJ1-1, with 9 bases matching TRBD1. The length of the CDR3 is 15 residues. The germline V gene has CDR1 MGHRA and CDR2 YSYEKL. J lost 4 bases, V lost 3 bases, and 6 bases had no gene match. CDR3 coding DNA: TGCGCCAGCAGCCAGACAGGGGGGAGTAGCACTGAAGCTTTCTTT. It translates to CASSQTGGSSTEAFF.

The chain employs TRBV5-6 and TRBJ2-3; tentatively, D is TRBD1 (6 bases). The CDR3 spans 16 residues. Trimming left V 0 bases short and J 2 bases short, with 13 bases between. CDR1 and CDR2 (germline): SGHDT, YYEEEE. The CDR3: CASSLGGRGFTDTQYF. The DNA of the CDR3 is TGTGCCAGCAGCTTGGGGGGCAGGGGATTCACAGATACGCAGTATTTT.

The J gene is TRBJ1-4, the V gene TRBV10-3; 9 bases agree with TRBD1. The CDR3 spans 15 residues. With 6 bases clipped from V and 4 bases from J, the junction kept 6 bases outside the gene matches. Germline V CDR1 and CDR2: ENHRY, SYGVKD. The CDR3 spells CAISAGQGDNEKLFF. The CDR3 coding sequence is TGTGCCATCAGCGCGGGACAGGGTGATAATGAAAAACTGTTTTTT.

In its sample, this clone was seen once. The V call is TRBV28, the J call TRBJ1-5; possibly TRBD1 for D (6 bases). The CDR3 has 17 amino acids. Germline V gene sequence: CDR1 MDHEN, CDR2 SYDVKM. V lost 5 bases to trimming and J lost 6 bases, with 23 bases between them. The CDR3 sequence is CASSTINRDTGLQPQHF. The CDR3 bases are TGTGCCAGCAGTACCATAAACAGGGACACGGGGCTTCAGCCCCAGCATTTT.

The chain has TRBV7-2 and TRBJ1-6, with no clear D. This CDR3 has 15 amino acids. In germline, CDR1 is SGHTA, CDR2 FQGNSA. Deletions cut 5 bases from V and 9 bases from J, with 17 bases between. Written as DNA, the CDR3 is TGTGCCAGCAGCCTACGGTTGGCGGAGGGTTCACCCCTCCACTTT. The encoded protein is CASSLRLAEGSPLHF.

The chain carries TRBV27 and TRBJ1-1; D is undetermined. Trimming removed 4 bases at V and 1 base at J, with 10 bases between. This CDR3 is built from 14 residues. The germline gives CDR1 MNHEY, CDR2 SMNVEV (reference sequence). The CDR3, as DNA: TGTGCCAGCAGTTCCTCCGAGAAGAACACTGAAGCTTTCTTT. Encoded protein: CASSSSEKNTEAFF.

Only a few counts were recorded for this clone. The chain employs TRBV6-2 or TRBV6-3 and TRBJ2-7; 8 bases align to TRBD2. This CDR3 is built from 16 residues. The germline V gene encodes CDR1 MNHEY and CDR2 SVGEGT. With V trimmed by 4 bases and J by 4 bases, 12 bases remained unmatched. CDR3 nucleotide sequence: TGTGCCAGCAGTTCCTACACTACTAGCGGCTCATACGAGCAGTACTTC. This sequence encodes CASSSYTTSGSYEQYF.

This clone was observed once. V and J are TRBV30 and TRBJ2-7; TRBD2 matches at 7 bases. Per germline, CDR1 GTSNPN and CDR2 SVGIG (reference sequence). V trimming: 5 bases; J trimming: 2 bases; junction bases outside the gene matches: 9. The CDR3 is 14 residues long. The CDR3 loop is CAWGEKGRAYEQYF. The CDR3 DNA reads as TGTGCCTGGGGCGAAAAAGGGAGGGCCTACGAGCAGTACTTC.

This clone was picked up one time. The chain combines TRBV27 with TRBJ2-5; 8 bases align to TRBD2. The ends lost 5 bases at V and 2 bases at J; junction bases unmatched: 7. There are 15 residues in the CDR3. Germline CDR1 MNHEY, CDR2 SMNVEV (reference sequence). The CDR3 loop is CASSARGGWQETQYF. CDR3 nucleotide sequence: TGTGCCAGCAGTGCTCGGGGGGGGTGGCAAGAGACCCAGTACTTC.

The rearrangement joins TRBV5-1 to TRBJ2-7; 9 bases map to TRBD1. The junction had 2 bases not matched to a gene; V was cut back by 1 base and J by 3 bases. CDR1 is SGHRS and CDR2 is YFSETQ in the germline V gene. The CDR3 is 14 residues long. The CDR3 DNA reads as TGCGCCAGCAGCTTGCGGGACAGGGTCTACGAGCAGTACTTC. Translation gives CASSLRDRVYEQYF. The variable domain in full, with the rest retrieved from reference TRBV5-1 and TRBJ2-7, is KAGVTQTPRYLIKTRGQQVTLSCSPISGHRSVSWYQQTPGQGLQFLFEYFSETQRNKGNFPGRFSGRQFSNSRSEMNVSTLELGDSALYLCASSLRDRVYEQYFGPGTRLTVT.

The chain joins TRBV28 to TRBJ1-2; D not certain. The CDR3 runs to 15 residues. The germline gives CDR1 MDHEN, CDR2 SYDVKM. V lost 1 base, J lost 8 bases, and 17 bases lay in between. For the CDR3, the DNA is TGTGCCAGCAGTTTATATGCCAGGCGAGTTCAGGGCTACACCTTC. It translates to CASSLYARRVQGYTF.

At least ten counts were recorded for this clone. V and J are TRBV27 and TRBJ2-3; D is possibly TRBD2 (6 bases). Germline CDR1 reads MNHEY; CDR2 reads SMNVEV (reference sequence). Trimming shortened V by 6 bases and J by 2 bases, and 15 bases separated the two germline ends. The CDR3 is 15 amino acids. The CDR3, as DNA: TGTGCCAGCAGCCAACCGGGAGAAGACACAGATACGCAGTATTTT. As protein: CASSQPGEDTDTQYF.

The chain combines TRBV7-9 with TRBJ1-4, with D possibly TRBD1 on 6 matching bases. Trimming took 8 bases from V and 2 from J, leaving 24 bases between them. The CDR3 spans 18 residues. CDR1 and CDR2 (germline): SEHNR, FQNEAQ (reference sequence). CDR3 loop: CASSPTGKGVRTNEKLFF. The DNA for the CDR3 is TGTGCCAGCTCTCCCACAGGGAAGGGCGTGAGGACTAATGAAAAACTGTTTTTT.

This rearrangement joins TRBV3-1 (or the pseudogene TRBV3-2) to TRBJ2-7, with TRBD2 matching 15 bases. With 3 bases clipped from V and 4 bases from J, the junction kept 1 base outside the gene matches. Looked up from germline, CDR1 is LGHDT and CDR2 is YNNKEL (reference sequence). The CDR3 contains 15 residues. The CDR3 is CASSHGTSGRYEQYF. The DNA for the CDR3 is TGTGCCAGCAGCCACGGGACTAGCGGGAGGTACGAGCAGTACTTC.

Here the CDR3 DNA reads TGCGCCAGCAGCCTACAAGGGACTAGCGGGAGACTAGGCACCGGGGAGCTGTTTTTT. Its translation is CASSLQGTSGRLGTGELFF. The chain is built from TRBV5-1 and TRBJ2-2; the match to TRBD2 covers 14 bases. The germline gives CDR1 SGHRS, CDR2 YFSETQ. CDR3 size: 19 residues. Unmatched junction bases numbered 12, after V lost 4 bases and J lost 4 bases.

The CDR3 sequence: CASKTGGRTDTQYF. For the CDR3, the DNA is TGTGCCAGCAAGACGGGGGGCCGCACAGATACGCAGTATTTT. The chain employs TRBV6-5 and TRBJ2-3, with a possible D match to TRBD2 (7 bases). CDR1 MNHEY and CDR2 SVGAGI come from the germline V gene. Trimming left V 7 bases short and J 1 base short, with 12 bases between. The CDR3 runs 14 residues.

This chain uses TRBV18 with TRBJ2-3, with 8 bases lining up with TRBD2. V gave up 2 bases and J gave up 5 bases; unmatched junction bases: 9. Germline-derived CDR1 and CDR2 are KGHSH and LQKENI. The CDR3 covers 16 residues. CDR3 sequence reads: CASSPLRSGSLDTQYF. The CDR3 DNA sequence: TGTGCCAGCTCACCATTGAGAAGCGGGAGTTTAGATACGCAGTATTTT.

The V and J genes are TRBV18 and TRBJ1-2; weak D call: TRBD1 (6 bases). The V end lost 0 bases, the J end lost 8 bases, and 19 bases lay between the germline ends. Germline CDR1 reads KGHSH; CDR2 reads LQKENI. This CDR3 spans 16 amino acids. Here the CDR3 DNA reads TGTGCCAGCTCACCACCCGGCCAGGGGACGATATGGGGCTACACCTTC. Translated: CASSPPGQGTIWGYTF. The full variable domain, rest sourced from reference TRBV18 and TRBJ1-2, is NAGVMQNPRHLVRRRGQEARLRCSPMKGHSHVYWYRQLPEEGLKFMVYLQKENIIDESGMPKERFSAEFPKEGPSILRIQQVVRGDSAAYFCASSPPGQGTIWGYTFGSGTRLTVV.

The V and J genes are TRBV7-8 and TRBJ2-7; the match to TRBD1 covers 9 bases. The germline V gene has CDR1 SGHVS and CDR2 FQNEAQ. This CDR3 contains 15 residues. The V and J ends lost 3 bases and 3 bases, in that order; junction bases with no gene match: 6. CDR3 DNA: TGTGCCAGCAGCTTGGGACAGGGAAGGGGCTACGAGCAGTACTTC. It is translated as CASSLGQGRGYEQYF. The full variable domain, completed using reference TRBV7-8 and TRBJ2-7, is GAGVSQSPRYKVAKRGQDVALRCDPISGHVSLFWYQQALGQGPEFLTYFQNEAQLDKSGLPSDRFFAERPEGSVSTLKIQRTQQEDSAVYLCASSLGQGRGYEQYFGPGTRLTVT.

The CDR3 is CASSQDPRLGQYF. CDR3 bases: TGCGCCAGCAGCCAAGACCCCAGGTTAGGGCAGTACTTC. The genes are TRBV4-1 and TRBJ2-7; D unclear. Trimming left V 0 bases short and J 9 bases short, with 12 bases between. The CDR3 is 13 residues long. From germline, CDR1 is MGHRA and CDR2 YSYEKL.